Listed below are T cell receptor beta chains from one sample, sequenced in a study of T cell responses to AZD1222 COVID-19 vaccine. This table comes from immunoSEQ multiplex PCR, and its TCRdb copy is limited to in-frame clones, with some not included. Of 90,000 to 130,000 clones detected, 94% appear once; the ten largest clones hold about 3%. Specimen: peripheral blood, collected 28 days after the second AZD1222 dose. The receptors shown here come from an adult who received the AZD1222 COVID-19 vaccine. The CDR3 runs from the conserved cysteine through the conserved F or W. Fields, in order: V gene, clone size, D gene, J gene, CDR3 DNA, CDR3 protein. The D gene is left open where the match is weak. The size field is filled for only some rows; it gives once, few, many or a size class.

v_gene: TRBV6-6; abundance: .; d_gene: .; j_gene: TRBJ1-5; CDR3nt: TGTGCCAGCAGTTCAGGACGGGCAAATAGCAATCAGCCCCAGCATTTT; CDR3aa: CASSSGRANSNQPQHF
v_gene: TRBV12-5; abundance: .; d_gene: .; j_gene: TRBJ1-1; CDR3nt: TGTGCTAGTGGTTTGAAGACGAACACTGAAGCTTTCTTT; CDR3aa: CASGLKTNTEAFF
v_gene: TRBV7-8; abundance: .; d_gene: .; j_gene: TRBJ1-6; CDR3nt: TGTGCCAGCAGCTTCGGACCTTCACCCCTCCACTTT; CDR3aa: CASSFGPSPLHF
v_gene: TRBV5-6; abundance: .; d_gene: .; j_gene: TRBJ2-2; CDR3nt: TGTGCCAGCAGCCTTCTGACCACCGGGGAGCTGTTTTTT; CDR3aa: CASSLLTTGELFF
v_gene: TRBV6-2/TRBV6-3; abundance: .; d_gene: .; j_gene: TRBJ1-5; CDR3nt: TGTGCCAGCAGCCCGACCCCCCCGGGACAGCCCCAGCATTTT; CDR3aa: CASSPTPPGQPQHF
v_gene: TRBV5-6; abundance: .; d_gene: .; j_gene: TRBJ2-2; CDR3nt: TGTGCCAGCAGCTTGCGGAGGGGCTCGACCGGGGAGCTGTTTTTT; CDR3aa: CASSLRRGSTGELFF
v_gene: TRBV18; abundance: once; d_gene: .; j_gene: TRBJ2-7; CDR3nt: TGTGCCAGCTCACCGACTAAGACACCCACCTACGAGCAGTACTTC; CDR3aa: CASSPTKTPTYEQYF
v_gene: TRBV10-1; abundance: .; d_gene: .; j_gene: TRBJ1-2; CDR3nt: TGCGCCAGCAGTGAGACGGTGGGGGGCGCCGGCTATGGCTACACCTTC; CDR3aa: CASSETVGGAGYGYTF
v_gene: TRBV5-1; abundance: .; d_gene: .; j_gene: TRBJ2-7; CDR3nt: TGCGCCAGCAGCTCCCTCGGGGGATCGGCCTCCTACGAGCAGTACTTC; CDR3aa: CASSSLGGSASYEQYF
v_gene: TRBV5-1; abundance: .; d_gene: .; j_gene: TRBJ1-1; CDR3nt: TGCGCCAGCAGCCAGGACCCCACTGAAGCTTTCTTT; CDR3aa: CASSQDPTEAFF
v_gene: TRBV2; abundance: .; d_gene: .; j_gene: TRBJ1-4; CDR3nt: TGTGCCAGCACGTCGGACCCTTTGTATGAAAAACTGTTTTTT; CDR3aa: CASTSDPLYEKLFF
v_gene: TRBV9; abundance: .; d_gene: .; j_gene: TRBJ2-6; CDR3nt: TGTGCCAGCAGCTCCTTGGCCAGAGGGGCCAACGTCCTGACTTTC; CDR3aa: CASSSLARGANVLTF
v_gene: TRBV5-1; abundance: .; d_gene: TRBD1; j_gene: TRBJ1-6; CDR3nt: TGCGCCAGCAGCTTGGACAGGGGTTCACCCCTCCACTTT; CDR3aa: CASSLDRGSPLHF
v_gene: TRBV6-5; abundance: .; d_gene: .; j_gene: TRBJ2-1; CDR3nt: TGTGCCAGCAGTTACCAGTATGAGCAGTTCTTC; CDR3aa: CASSYQYEQFF
v_gene: TRBV18; abundance: .; d_gene: .; j_gene: TRBJ2-1; CDR3nt: TGTGCCAGCTCACCGAAGACCCTCAGGGGTGGAGAGTTCTTC; CDR3aa: CASSPKTLRGGEFF
v_gene: TRBV5-1; abundance: .; d_gene: .; j_gene: TRBJ1-1; CDR3nt: TGCGCCAGCAGCTGGCGATCCTCTGGCACTGAAGCTTTCTTT; CDR3aa: CASSWRSSGTEAFF
v_gene: TRBV5-6; abundance: .; d_gene: .; j_gene: TRBJ1-3; CDR3nt: TGTGCCAGCAGCTTGCAACGTAGGGAGTACACTGGAAACACCATATATTTT; CDR3aa: CASSLQRREYTGNTIYF
v_gene: TRBV14; abundance: .; d_gene: .; j_gene: TRBJ2-3; CDR3nt: TGTGCCAGCAGCCAAGGCTTAGTCTATGGCACAGATACGCAGTATTTT; CDR3aa: CASSQGLVYGTDTQYF
v_gene: TRBV27; abundance: .; d_gene: .; j_gene: TRBJ1-6; CDR3nt: TGTGCCAGCAGTTCGGACACAGGGAATTCACCCCTCCACTTT; CDR3aa: CASSSDTGNSPLHF
v_gene: TRBV6-4; abundance: .; d_gene: .; j_gene: TRBJ1-1; CDR3nt: TGTGCCAGCAGTGAGTCGAGGGCGAACACTGAAGCTTTCTTT; CDR3aa: CASSESRANTEAFF
v_gene: TRBV7-9; abundance: .; d_gene: .; j_gene: TRBJ2-7; CDR3nt: TGTGCCAGCAGCCGCAGCCGTGAAACTCGGGAGCAGTACTTC; CDR3aa: CASSRSRETREQYF
v_gene: TRBV2; abundance: .; d_gene: .; j_gene: TRBJ1-1; CDR3nt: TGTGCCAGCAGTGAGTTGTTTTCGAGGGTACGAGGAGCTTTCTTT; CDR3aa: CASSELFSRVRGAFF
v_gene: TRBV11-1; abundance: .; d_gene: .; j_gene: TRBJ2-1; CDR3nt: TGTGCCAGCAGGGGTCGGATATACAATGAGCAGTTCTTC; CDR3aa: CASRGRIYNEQFF
v_gene: TRBV6-5; abundance: .; d_gene: .; j_gene: TRBJ1-5; CDR3nt: TGTGCCAGCAGCCCACATAATTTTAAGGATCAGCCCCAGCATTTT; CDR3aa: CASSPHNFKDQPQHF
v_gene: TRBV3-1/TRBV3-2; abundance: once; d_gene: .; j_gene: TRBJ2-1; CDR3nt: TGTGCCAGCAGCCAAGACACGGTTAGGGGGTCCAATGAGCAGTTCTTC; CDR3aa: CASSQDTVRGSNEQFF
v_gene: TRBV25-1; abundance: .; d_gene: .; j_gene: TRBJ1-4; CDR3nt: TGTGCCAGCAGTCCCTCGACAGGTTTTAATGAAAAACTGTTTTTT; CDR3aa: CASSPSTGFNEKLFF
v_gene: TRBV19; abundance: .; d_gene: .; j_gene: TRBJ2-6; CDR3nt: TGTGCCAGTGCTGGGCCTGGGGCCAACGTCCTGACTTTC; CDR3aa: CASAGPGANVLTF
v_gene: TRBV6-5; abundance: .; d_gene: TRBD2; j_gene: TRBJ2-7; CDR3nt: TGTGCCAGCAGTTACGGGCTAGCGGAGGTATACGAGCAGTACTTC; CDR3aa: CASSYGLAEVYEQYF
v_gene: TRBV2; abundance: .; d_gene: .; j_gene: TRBJ1-1; CDR3nt: TGTGCCAGCACCTTAGGGTGGCAGGGGAACACTGAAGCTTTCTTT; CDR3aa: CASTLGWQGNTEAFF
v_gene: TRBV3-1/TRBV3-2; abundance: .; d_gene: TRBD2; j_gene: TRBJ2-7; CDR3nt: TGTGCCAGCAGCCAAGCGCAGGGAGGGAAGCAGTACTTC; CDR3aa: CASSQAQGGKQYF
v_gene: TRBV7-9; abundance: .; d_gene: .; j_gene: TRBJ2-7; CDR3nt: TGTGCCAGCAGCTTACTAGACAACCACGAGCAGTACTTC; CDR3aa: CASSLLDNHEQYF
v_gene: TRBV7-8; abundance: few; d_gene: TRBD1; j_gene: TRBJ1-4; CDR3nt: TGTGCCAGCAGCCGACAGGGCAGTGAAAAACTGTTTTTT; CDR3aa: CASSRQGSEKLFF
v_gene: TRBV5-4; abundance: .; d_gene: .; j_gene: TRBJ1-2; CDR3nt: TGTGCCAGCAGCTTGGGGGCAGGGTCCGTCTATGGCTACACCTTC; CDR3aa: CASSLGAGSVYGYTF
v_gene: TRBV5-1; abundance: .; d_gene: .; j_gene: TRBJ1-4; CDR3nt: TGCGCCAGCAGCTTTTCTTGGGGTACTAATGAAAAACTGTTTTTT; CDR3aa: CASSFSWGTNEKLFF
v_gene: TRBV5-1; abundance: .; d_gene: .; j_gene: TRBJ1-1; CDR3nt: TGCGCCAGCAGCTTGATCGGCACTGAAGCTTTCTTT; CDR3aa: CASSLIGTEAFF
v_gene: TRBV2; abundance: .; d_gene: TRBD1; j_gene: TRBJ1-2; CDR3nt: TGTGCCAGCAGCGCCGGACAGGGGGCAAACGGCTACACCTTC; CDR3aa: CASSAGQGANGYTF
v_gene: TRBV3-1/TRBV3-2; abundance: .; d_gene: .; j_gene: TRBJ1-2; CDR3nt: TGTGCCAGCAGTCTACAGCGAAACTATGGCTACACCTTC; CDR3aa: CASSLQRNYGYTF
v_gene: TRBV19; abundance: few; d_gene: .; j_gene: TRBJ1-5; CDR3nt: TGTGCCAGTAGTATAGCATTAACGGGCAGGGATAGCAATCAGCCCCAGCATTTT; CDR3aa: CASSIALTGRDSNQPQHF
v_gene: TRBV13; abundance: once; d_gene: TRBD1; j_gene: TRBJ2-7; CDR3nt: TGTGCCAGCAGCTTAATCCGGCAGGGGGCACGTGAGCAGTACTTC; CDR3aa: CASSLIRQGAREQYF
v_gene: TRBV2; abundance: .; d_gene: .; j_gene: TRBJ2-7; CDR3nt: TGTGCCAGCAGCCTTGCCTACGAGCAGTACTTC; CDR3aa: CASSLAYEQYF
v_gene: TRBV3-1/TRBV3-2; abundance: .; d_gene: TRBD2; j_gene: TRBJ2-3; CDR3nt: TGTGCCAGCAGCCAGGCGGGAGGGCCGTACCCCCTCACAGATACGCAGTATTTT; CDR3aa: CASSQAGGPYPLTDTQYF
v_gene: TRBV5-1; abundance: .; d_gene: .; j_gene: TRBJ2-3; CDR3nt: TGCGCCAGCAGCTTCTCCCGCTATACCACAGATACGCAGTATTTT; CDR3aa: CASSFSRYTTDTQYF
v_gene: TRBV27; abundance: .; d_gene: .; j_gene: TRBJ2-2; CDR3nt: TGTGCCAGCGGAGGGCATCTCACCGGGGAGCTGTTTTTT; CDR3aa: CASGGHLTGELFF
v_gene: TRBV19; abundance: .; d_gene: .; j_gene: TRBJ2-7; CDR3nt: TGTGCCAGTAGTGCGCGTAACCTACCGGCGAGTAACTTC; CDR3aa: CASSARNLPASNF
v_gene: TRBV5-5; abundance: .; d_gene: .; j_gene: TRBJ2-3; CDR3nt: TGTGCCAGCAGCTTTACGCAGGGAACAGATACGCAGTATTTT; CDR3aa: CASSFTQGTDTQYF
v_gene: TRBV10-1; abundance: .; d_gene: TRBD1; j_gene: TRBJ1-2; CDR3nt: TGCGCCAGCAGTGAACTGGGACAGGGGATCACCTTC; CDR3aa: CASSELGQGITF
v_gene: TRBV29-1; abundance: few; d_gene: .; j_gene: TRBJ1-2; CDR3nt: TGCAGCGTTGTGATTGGACAGCGGGGCTACACCTTC; CDR3aa: CSVVIGQRGYTF
v_gene: TRBV7-6; abundance: .; d_gene: TRBD2; j_gene: TRBJ2-1; CDR3nt: TGTGCCAGCAGCTCTAGCGGGTCTATAAGCTCCTACAATGAGCAGTTCTTC; CDR3aa: CASSSSGSISSYNEQFF
v_gene: TRBV9; abundance: .; d_gene: .; j_gene: TRBJ1-1; CDR3nt: TGTGCCAGCAGCGTAGAAGGGTTTGGCACTGAAGCTTTCTTT; CDR3aa: CASSVEGFGTEAFF
v_gene: TRBV7-9; abundance: .; d_gene: TRBD1; j_gene: TRBJ2-4; CDR3nt: TGTGCCAGCAGCCCAGGGGGTTCTCAGTACTTC; CDR3aa: CASSPGGSQYF
v_gene: TRBV6-5; abundance: .; d_gene: TRBD2; j_gene: TRBJ2-1; CDR3nt: TGTGCCAGCAGTCCGGGACTAGCGGCTGTGCAGTTCTTC; CDR3aa: CASSPGLAAVQFF
v_gene: TRBV13; abundance: .; d_gene: TRBD1; j_gene: TRBJ1-1; CDR3nt: TGTGCCAGCAGGCGGGACAGCTTAAACACTGAAGCTTTCTTT; CDR3aa: CASRRDSLNTEAFF
v_gene: TRBV2; abundance: .; d_gene: TRBD1; j_gene: TRBJ2-7; CDR3nt: TGTGCCAGCCGTTATCGGACAGGGGACTCCTACGAGCAGTACTTC; CDR3aa: CASRYRTGDSYEQYF
v_gene: TRBV7-9; abundance: .; d_gene: .; j_gene: TRBJ2-7; CDR3nt: TGTGCCAGCAGTTCTAGCGTCCTCTACTACGAGCAGTACTTC; CDR3aa: CASSSSVLYYEQYF
v_gene: TRBV2; abundance: .; d_gene: TRBD1; j_gene: TRBJ1-2; CDR3nt: TGTGCCAGCAGTGAATACCAGGGGGCGAAAGGCTACACCTTC; CDR3aa: CASSEYQGAKGYTF